The 20 T cell receptor beta chains listed next were all sequenced from one sample in a study of long-term antiretroviral therapy in people with HIV (dated by TCRdb to 2021 to 2024). The immunoSEQ hsTCRB v3.0 assay was used at survey level resolution to sequence the TRB variable region. TCRdb re-hosts the immuneACCESS table, in-frame sequences only. Its copies lack some clones; in the studies checked, an unresolved V gene accounts for under half of them, and the cause for the rest is not known. Within this sample are around 30,000 clones, with 84% of them counted one time only. The ten most abundant clones make up around 6% of the sample. The material sequenced was unsorted PBMCs, taken 0.4 years after starting antiretroviral therapy. All receptors derive from a man aged 18 to 29 with HIV.

The rearrangement uses TRBV7-9 and TRBJ2-1; no clear D gene. The CDR3 spans 13 residues. The V gene lost 4 bases and the J gene lost 8 bases, with 12 bases spanning the gap. CDR1 SEHNR and CDR2 FQNEAQ come from the germline V gene (reference sequence). The CDR3 loop is CASSSHIIDEQFF. CDR3 nucleotide sequence: TGTGCCAGCAGCTCCCACATCATCGATGAGCAGTTCTTC. Variable domain in full (rest from reference TRBV7-9 and TRBJ2-1): DTGVSQNPRHKITKRGQNVTFRCDPISEHNRLYWYRQTLGQGPEFLTYFQNEAQLEKSRLLSDRFSAERPKGSFSTLEIQRTEQGDSAMYLCASSSHIIDEQFFGPGTRLTVL.

This clone has just a few counts. The chain links TRBV7-3 to TRBJ1-2, with TRBD1 as a possible D gene (5 bases). Between the trimmed V and J ends, which lost 0 bases and 6 bases, there was a span of 14 bases. CDR3 length: 15 amino acids. Germline loops: CDR1 SGHTA, CDR2 FQGTGA. The CDR3, as DNA: TGTGCCAGCAGCTTAACGGGGACGGATAGCAATGGCTACACCTTC. Translated: CASSLTGTDSNGYTF.

This chain connects TRBV4-3 to TRBJ2-1; D remains ambiguous. With 5 bases removed from V and 0 bases from J, the gap between germline ends came to 11 bases. This CDR3 has 15 amino acids. Germline CDR1 reads LGHNA; CDR2 reads YSLEER. CDR3 sequence: CASSEAESSYNEQFF. The CDR3, as DNA: TGCGCCAGCAGCGAGGCCGAGAGCTCCTACAATGAGCAGTTCTTC.

The rearrangement links TRBV25-1 to TRBJ2-7, with TRBD1 as a possible D gene (5 bases). The V gene's germline CDR1 is MGHDK and CDR2 SYGVNS. This CDR3 has 13 amino acids. The V end lost 4 bases, the J end lost 4 bases, and 11 bases lay between the germline ends. The CDR3 loop is CASSVGDAYEQYF. CDR3 DNA sequence: TGTGCCAGCAGTGTAGGGGATGCTTACGAGCAGTACTTC.

This clone was seen just once. The genes are TRBV6-1 and TRBJ2-1; 7 bases agree with TRBD2. CDR3 length: 16 residues. Unmatched junction bases numbered 14, after V lost 4 bases and J lost 8 bases. Germline CDR1 reads MNHNS; CDR2 reads SASEGT. The CDR3 DNA follows: TGTGCCAGCAGTGGGCCCGGTGCGGGAGATTTACATGAGCAGTTCTTC. The encoded protein is CASSGPGAGDLHEQFF.

This sequence joins TRBV14 and TRBJ2-3; D may be TRBD2 (5 bases). The germline gives CDR1 SGHDN, CDR2 FVKESK. The CDR3 runs 17 residues. V lost 4 bases, J lost 6 bases, and 23 bases lay in between. CDR3: CASSPGERLPGEDTQYF. The CDR3 nucleotides are TGTGCCAGCAGCCCCGGGGAGAGACTACCAGGAGAGGATACGCAGTATTTT.

The rearrangement joins TRBV19 to TRBJ2-7; TRBD2 agrees at 9 bases. The germline V gene encodes CDR1 LNHDA and CDR2 SQIVND (reference sequence). The CDR3 spans 15 residues. V lost 4 bases to trimming and J lost 4 bases; unmatched junction nucleotides: 8. The CDR3 loop is CASSTWTSANYEQYF. The CDR3 nucleotides read TGTGCCAGTAGTACGTGGACTAGCGCCAATTACGAGCAGTACTTC.

This clone has only a few counts. The V gene is TRBV23-1, the J gene TRBJ2-1; D gene unclear. TRBV23-1 counts as an open reading frame of uncertain function. The V end was cut by 2 bases, the J end by 4 bases, with 9 bases between. The CDR3 totals 14 residues. CDR3 DNA sequence: TGCGCCAGCAGTCAAAGGGTCGCGTACAATGAGCAGTTCTTC. Encoded protein: CASSQRVAYNEQFF.

This chain joins TRBV18 and TRBJ1-6; D remains ambiguous. Trimming cost V 5 bases and J 2 bases, with 10 bases left between them. CDR1 is KGHSH and CDR2 is LQKENI in the germline V gene. The CDR3 extends over 15 amino acids. CDR3: CASSVVGPYNSPLHF. CDR3 coding DNA: TGTGCCAGCTCAGTGGTGGGTCCCTATAATTCACCCCTCCACTTT.

The rearrangement links TRBV18 to TRBJ1-1; 8 positions match TRBD1. J gave up 5 bases and V 3 bases, and 11 bases lay outside the gene matches. From germline, CDR1 is KGHSH and CDR2 LQKENI. CDR3 length equals 16 residues. CDR3: CASSPYADRDGTEAFF. Here the CDR3 DNA reads TGTGCCAGCTCACCTTACGCGGACAGGGATGGTACTGAAGCTTTCTTT.

The chain joins TRBV10-2 to TRBJ2-7, with TRBD2 matching 9 bases. V lost 2 bases, J lost 2 bases, and 7 bases stayed unmatched. The germline gives CDR1 WSHSY, CDR2 SAAADI. This CDR3 comprises 16 residues. The DNA of the CDR3 is TGCGCCAGCAGTGAGCTGAGCGGGGGGCCCGCCTACGAGCAGTACTTC. As protein: CASSELSGGPAYEQYF.

J is TRBJ1-5 and V is TRBV5-4, with D tentatively TRBD1 (5 bases). The CDR3 sequence is 18 residues long. Germline V gene sequence: CDR1 SGHNT, CDR2 YYREEE (reference sequence). Trimming took 5 bases from V and 2 from J, leaving 23 bases between them. This CDR3 is CASSPGPITQGGNQPQHF. CDR3 in DNA: TGTGCCAGCAGTCCGGGACCGATCACCCAAGGGGGCAATCAGCCCCAGCATTTT.

This clone was recorded only once. The V gene is TRBV9, the J gene TRBJ1-2; weak D call: TRBD1 (5 bases). The CDR3 extends over 18 amino acids. V was shortened by 0 bases and J by 8 bases, with 26 bases between the two germline ends. Germline values: CDR1 SGDLS, CDR2 YYNGEE. For the CDR3, the DNA is TGTGCCAGCAGCGTAGTCCCGGGTAGAGGGGCCGACGGGACGGGCTACACCTTC. Translating gives CASSVVPGRGADGTGYTF.

The V call is TRBV19, the J call TRBJ2-1; 10 nucleotides line up with TRBD2. This CDR3 has 16 residues. The V gene end was trimmed by 5 bases and the J gene end by 1 base; junction bases not matched to a gene: 5. The germline V gene has CDR1 LNHDA and CDR2 SQIVND (reference sequence). CDR3 nucleotides: TGTGCCAGTAGTCCCGGACTAGCGGAGTCCTACAATGAGCAGTTCTTC. Translation: CASSPGLAESYNEQFF.

This chain links TRBV7-9 with TRBJ2-5, with 7 bases that match TRBD1. CDR1 and CDR2 from the germline V gene are SEHNR and FQNEAQ (reference sequence). The CDR3 is made up of 14 amino acids. The junction had 7 bases not matched to a gene; V was cut back by 4 bases and J by 5 bases. The CDR3 loop is CASSSSTGRETQYF. In DNA, the CDR3 is TGTGCCAGCAGCTCCTCGACAGGGCGGGAGACCCAGTACTTC.

The chain combines TRBV6-1 with TRBJ1-2; the match to TRBD1 covers 12 bases. The V gene end was trimmed by 6 bases and the J gene end by 2 bases; junction bases not matched to a gene: 4. The germline V gene has CDR1 MNHNS and CDR2 SASEGT. The CDR3 is made up of 15 amino acids. As DNA, the CDR3 is TGTGCCAGCAGCGAGGGACAGGGGGCAAACTATGGCTACACCTTC. This translates into CASSEGQGANYGYTF.

The chain recombines TRBV19 with TRBJ2-7, with TRBD1 identical over 8 bases. The V segment lost 8 bases and the J segment 6 bases; nucleotides outside the gene matches: 3. Germline V gene lookup returns CDR1 LNHDA and CDR2 SQIVND (reference sequence). This CDR3 is built from 11 residues. The CDR3 coding sequence is TGTGCCAGTTCGACAGGGGCCGAGCAGTACTTC. Protein: CASSTGAEQYF.

The chain joins TRBV5-1 to TRBJ1-1; tentative D call: TRBD1 (6 bases). V was shortened by 5 bases and J by 1 base, with 9 bases between the two germline ends. The V gene's germline CDR1 is SGHRS and CDR2 YFSETQ. The CDR3 has 13 amino acids. This CDR3 is CASRGGGNTEAFF. The CDR3 nucleotides are TGCGCCAGCAGAGGGGGAGGGAACACTGAAGCTTTCTTT.

The V call is TRBV27, the J call TRBJ1-4; 7 nucleotides agree with TRBD1. Germline values: CDR1 MNHEY, CDR2 SMNVEV (reference sequence). J gave up 7 bases and V 2 bases, and 7 bases lay outside the gene matches. This CDR3 is 15 amino acids long. CDR3 nucleotides: TGTGCCAGCAGTTTAGAGCCAGGGGGTTTTGAAAAACTGTTTTTT. This sequence encodes CASSLEPGGFEKLFF.

The genes are TRBV27 and TRBJ1-1, with no clear D. V was pared by 8 bases and J by 1 base, with 5 bases between. Germline CDR1 reads MNHEY; CDR2 reads SMNVEV (reference sequence). The CDR3 is 11 residues long. The CDR3 protein is CASGQNTEAFF. The CDR3 bases are TGTGCCAGCGGCCAGAACACTGAAGCTTTCTTT.